These 12 T cell receptor beta chains originate from one sample sequenced in a study of cytomegalovirus exposure and HLA in healthy donors. Some clones are missing from TCRdb's copy, which holds only in-frame ones; the method was immunoSEQ multiplex PCR. Of about 110,000 clones listed, over 85% were seen once; the top ten hold under 2%. Source material: PBMCs. All receptors come from a woman younger than 35 in good health and CMV-seronegative.

The rearrangement links TRBV7-8 to TRBJ2-7; D may be TRBD1 (5 bases). V was trimmed by 1 base and J by 3 bases, leaving 10 bases between them. This CDR3 is 14 amino acids long. The germline CDR1 and CDR2 sequences are SGHVS and FQNEAQ. This CDR3 is CASSLEGIGYEQYF. CDR3 sequence (DNA): TGTGCCAGCAGCTTAGAGGGGATCGGCTACGAGCAGTACTTC.

The chain joins TRBV6-5 to TRBJ1-2; 10 bases map to TRBD1. The CDR3 consists of 14 residues. From germline, CDR1 is MNHEY and CDR2 SVGAGI. V dropped 7 bases and J dropped 5; count of bases not matched to a gene: 7. DNA of the CDR3: TGTGCCAGCACCGGACAGGGGGGCGAATATGGCTACACCTTC. It codes for CASTGQGGEYGYTF.

The genes are TRBV15 and TRBJ2-3; D is possibly TRBD2 (6 bases). Germline V CDR1 and CDR2: LNHNV, YYDKDF (reference sequence). The CDR3 runs to 15 residues. Trimming took 3 bases from V and 2 from J, leaving 12 bases between them. The CDR3 DNA sequence: TGTGCCACCAGCAGCCAGGCGGGGCTCACAGATACGCAGTATTTT. This gives the protein CATSSQAGLTDTQYF.

This sequence joins TRBV2 and TRBJ2-7, with unresolved D. Germline loops: CDR1 SNHLY, CDR2 FYNNEI. The CDR3 extends over 10 amino acids. V gave up 4 bases and J gave up 6 bases, with 4 bases separating them. The CDR3 DNA sequence: TGTGCCAGCAGTGTCCTCGAGCAGTACTTC. Its translation is CASSVLEQYF.

The chain joins TRBV25-1 to TRBJ2-5; D unresolved. Germline-derived CDR1 and CDR2 are MGHDK and SYGVNS. With 3 bases removed from V and 5 bases from J, the gap between germline ends came to 16 bases. CDR3 length equals 15 residues. This chain's CDR3 is CASSDGPARLETQYF. In DNA form, the CDR3 reads TGTGCCAGCAGTGATGGCCCGGCCAGGCTGGAGACCCAGTACTTC.

V usage is TRBV7-6 and J usage is TRBJ2-2, with D possibly being TRBD1 (6 bases). Germline V gene lookup returns CDR1 SGHVS and CDR2 FNYEAQ. CDR3 length equals 14 residues. V was trimmed by 11 bases and J by 3 bases, leaving 16 bases between them. The CDR3 protein is CAARQGRDTGELFF. The CDR3 DNA follows: TGTGCCGCAAGGCAGGGGCGGGACACCGGGGAGCTGTTTTTT.

The V and J genes are TRBV4-3 and TRBJ1-4, with 7 bases aligning to TRBD1. Germline V lookup: CDR1 LGHNA, CDR2 YSLEER. The CDR3 runs to 16 residues. The junction had 10 bases not matched to a gene; V was cut back by 1 base and J by 8 bases. CDR3 protein: CASSQVGGDLGEKLFF. The CDR3, as DNA: TGCGCCAGCAGCCAAGTAGGGGGCGACCTCGGGGAAAAACTGTTTTTT.

The chain employs TRBV9 and TRBJ2-7; TRBD1 matches at 8 bases. After removal of 4 bases from V and 2 bases from J, the junction contained 11 bases not matched to a gene. Germline-derived CDR1 and CDR2 are SGDLS and YYNGEE. The CDR3 is 16 amino acids. CDR3 coding DNA: TGTGCCAGCAGCTCCGACAGGGGAAAGAGCCCCTACGAGCAGTACTTC. Its translation: CASSSDRGKSPYEQYF.

The chain couples TRBV9 to TRBJ1-3; 8 positions match TRBD1. V dropped 6 bases and J dropped 5; count of bases not matched to a gene: 10. Germline V gene lookup returns CDR1 SGDLS and CDR2 YYNGEE. This CDR3 is built from 15 residues. CDR3 loop: CASTQGAGTRNTIYF. The CDR3 DNA follows: TGTGCCAGCACCCAGGGGGCAGGCACAAGAAACACCATATATTTT.

The chain uses TRBV15 and TRBJ2-2, with 9 bases fitting TRBD2. Unmatched junction bases numbered 7, after V lost 8 bases and J lost 6 bases. The CDR3 spans 14 residues. Germline V lookup: CDR1 LNHNV, CDR2 YYDKDF (reference sequence). CDR3 sequence (DNA): TGTGCCACCGGGGCGGGAGGGAGTGCCGGGGAGCTGTTTTTT. It specifies CATGAGGSAGELFF.

The chain combines TRBV10-2 with TRBJ2-2; 9 bases align to TRBD2. CDR1 WSHSY and CDR2 SAAADI come from the germline V gene. There are 15 residues in the CDR3. V trimming: 4 bases; J trimming: 5 bases; junction bases outside the gene matches: 5. In DNA, the CDR3 is TGCGCCAGCAGTGTAGCGGGGGTTCGTACCGGGGAGCTGTTTTTT. Translation gives CASSVAGVRTGELFF.

This clone was seen only once. This chain links TRBV30 with TRBJ2-1; 8 bases are a match to TRBD1. The trim removed 4 bases at V and 7 bases at J, leaving 9 bases unmatched. Germline V gene data show CDR1 as GTSNPN and CDR2 as SVGIG (reference sequence). The CDR3 extends over 14 amino acids. CDR3 DNA sequence: TGTGCCTGGACCTCCGGACAGGGAGAAAATGAGCAGTTCTTC. It codes for CAWTSGQGENEQFF. The full variable domain, in which reference TRBV30 and TRBJ2-1 provide the parts outside the CDR3, is SQTIHQWPATLVQPVGSPLSLECTVEGTSNPNLYWYRQAAGRGLQLLFYSVGIGQISSEVPQNLSASRPQDRQFILSSKKLLLSDSGFYLCAWTSGQGENEQFFGPGTRLTVL.